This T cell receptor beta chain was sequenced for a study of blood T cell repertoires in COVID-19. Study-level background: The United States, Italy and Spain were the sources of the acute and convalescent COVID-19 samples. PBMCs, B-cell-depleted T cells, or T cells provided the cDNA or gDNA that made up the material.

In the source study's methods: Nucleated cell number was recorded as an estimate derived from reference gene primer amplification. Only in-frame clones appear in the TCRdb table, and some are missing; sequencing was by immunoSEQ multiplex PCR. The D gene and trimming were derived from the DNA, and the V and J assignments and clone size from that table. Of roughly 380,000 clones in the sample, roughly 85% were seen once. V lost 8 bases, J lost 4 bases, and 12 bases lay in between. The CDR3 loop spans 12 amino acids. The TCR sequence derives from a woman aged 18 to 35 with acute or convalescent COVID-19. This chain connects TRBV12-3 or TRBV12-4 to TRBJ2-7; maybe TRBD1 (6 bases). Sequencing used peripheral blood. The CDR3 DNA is TGTGCCAGCGGGACATCGGCATACGAGCAGTACTTC. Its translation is CASGTSAYEQYF.